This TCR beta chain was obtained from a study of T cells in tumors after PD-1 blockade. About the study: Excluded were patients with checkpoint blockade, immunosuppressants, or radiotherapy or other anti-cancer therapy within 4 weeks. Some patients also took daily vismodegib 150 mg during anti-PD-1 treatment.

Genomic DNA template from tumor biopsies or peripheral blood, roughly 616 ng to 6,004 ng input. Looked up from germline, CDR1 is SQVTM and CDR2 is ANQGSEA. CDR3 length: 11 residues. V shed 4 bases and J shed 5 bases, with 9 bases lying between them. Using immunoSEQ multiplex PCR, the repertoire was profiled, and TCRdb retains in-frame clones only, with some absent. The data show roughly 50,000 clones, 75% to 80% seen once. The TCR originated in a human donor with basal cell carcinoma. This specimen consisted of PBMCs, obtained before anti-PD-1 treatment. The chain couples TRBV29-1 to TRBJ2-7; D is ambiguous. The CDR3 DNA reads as TGCAGCGTTGCTCAGAGTAACGAGCAGTACTTC. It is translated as CSVAQSNEQYF.